A selection of T cell receptor beta chains follows, all from one sample in a study of T cell responses to AZD1222 COVID-19 vaccine. The repertoire was sequenced with immunoSEQ multiplex PCR; TCRdb's copy has only in-frame clones and lacks some. The data contain about 140,000 clones, 80% to 95% of them singletons. Specimen: peripheral blood, collected on day 0 of AZD1222 vaccination. The receptors originated from an adult in good health. CDR3s include the opening cysteine and the closing phenylalanine or tryptophan. D genes are given only for firm matches. Where a row states a size, it is once, few, many or the class of an expanded clone; other rows omit it.

V gene	D gene	J gene	clone size	CDR3 DNA	CDR3 protein
TRBV28	TRBD2	TRBJ2-5	-	TGTGCCAGCAGTCCCCTGGGGGGAGGGGAAGAGACCCAGTACTTC	CASSPLGGGEETQYF
TRBV5-1	TRBD2	TRBJ2-5	-	TGCGCCAGCAGACTAGCGGGAGGGGAAGAGACCCAGTACTTC	CASRLAGGEETQYF
TRBV11-2	-	TRBJ2-7	-	TGTGCCAGCAGCTTATCGGATAGCGTGGTTGGGGAGCAGTACTTC	CASSLSDSVVGEQYF
TRBV12-3/TRBV12-4	-	TRBJ2-4	-	TGTGCCAGCAGCTTTGTGGGGAGTGACATTCAGTACTTC	CASSFVGSDIQYF
TRBV24-1	TRBD1	TRBJ1-2	-	TGTGCCACCAGTGATTTGAACAGGGGTTATGGCTACACCTTC	CATSDLNRGYGYTF
TRBV24-1	TRBD2	TRBJ2-2	-	TGTGCCACCAGTGGCCCGCGGGCGGCGGGAGTGGGTAACACCGGGGAGCTGTTTTTT	CATSGPRAAGVGNTGELFF
TRBV11-3	TRBD2	TRBJ2-3	-	TGTGCCAGCAGCCTCGGACTAGCGGGAGGGTCAGATACGCAGTATTTT	CASSLGLAGGSDTQYF
TRBV2	-	TRBJ1-2	-	TGTGCCAGCAGTGTTGGGACCCGAGAAGGTGGCTACACCTTC	CASSVGTREGGYTF
TRBV7-2	-	TRBJ2-3	-	TGTGCCAGCAGCTTATCGGGCAGGTCCACAGATACGCAGTATTTT	CASSLSGRSTDTQYF
TRBV27	-	TRBJ1-3	-	TGTGCCAGCAGTCCCGGGGCGGCTGGAAACACCATATATTTT	CASSPGAAGNTIYF
TRBV7-7	-	TRBJ2-1	once	TGTGCTAGCAGCTCACGACAGGACAACAATGAGCAGTTCTTC	CASSSRQDNNEQFF
TRBV6-5	TRBD1	TRBJ1-2	-	TGTGCCAGCAGATTAACAGGGGGCAATGGCTACACCTTC	CASRLTGGNGYTF
TRBV28	TRBD1	TRBJ2-2	-	TGTGCCAGCAGCTCAACTGGGACAGGGGCTACCGGGGAGCTGTTTTTT	CASSSTGTGATGELFF
TRBV18	-	TRBJ1-4	-	TGTGCCAGCTCACCCAGGATACCGGCAACTAATGAAAAACTGTTTTTT	CASSPRIPATNEKLFF
TRBV5-1	-	TRBJ1-4	-	TGCGCCAGCAGCTTGGCCGATGAAAAACTGTTTTTT	CASSLADEKLFF
TRBV18	-	TRBJ1-1	-	TGTGCCAGCTCACCATCAGGACGTGAAGCTTTCTTT	CASSPSGREAFF
TRBV7-2	TRBD2	TRBJ2-1	-	TGTGCCAGCAGCGGTGGCGGGAGGACTCCCCTATACAATGAGCAGTTCTTC	CASSGGGRTPLYNEQFF
TRBV9	TRBD1	TRBJ1-1	-	TGTGCCAGCAGCGCGACAGGGTCGAGCACTGAAGCTTTCTTT	CASSATGSSTEAFF
TRBV28	-	TRBJ1-4	-	TGTGCCAGCAGAGGGGGAAGCAATGAAAAACTGTTTTTT	CASRGGSNEKLFF
TRBV5-5	-	TRBJ1-2	-	TGTGCCAGCAGCTTGGGAAGCTATGGGGGCTACACCTTC	CASSLGSYGGYTF
TRBV4-1	-	TRBJ2-7	-	TGCGCCAGCAGCCAAGATTTGAGACAGTTCTACGAGCAGTACTTC	CASSQDLRQFYEQYF
TRBV10-3	-	TRBJ1-5	-	TGTGCCATCAGTGAGTCGAGGCAGGCTTATCAGCCCCAGCATTTT	CAISESRQAYQPQHF
TRBV24-1	-	TRBJ2-1	-	TGTGCCACCAGTGATTTGGGCAGGCCTAACAATGAGCAGTTCTTC	CATSDLGRPNNEQFF
TRBV7-2	-	TRBJ1-5	-	TGTGCCAGCAGCCCCTACGCTCTGGGGCTCAGTCAGCCCCAGCATTTT	CASSPYALGLSQPQHF
TRBV6-5	-	TRBJ1-1	once	TGTGCCAGCAGTTTTGGGGCAAACACTGAAGCTTTCTTT	CASSFGANTEAFF
TRBV7-9	TRBD2	TRBJ2-1	-	TGTGCCAGCAGCTTAGAGATAGCGGGGGGCTCGGACAATGAGCAGTTCTTC	CASSLEIAGGSDNEQFF
TRBV6-4	TRBD1	TRBJ2-7	-	TGTGCCAGAACCGGGACAGGGTCCTACGAGCAGTACTTC	CARTGTGSYEQYF
TRBV28	-	TRBJ1-2	-	TGTGCCAGCAGTCAAAATGGGGGGTTGAGCTATGGCTACACCTTC	CASSQNGGLSYGYTF